The entry below describes one T cell receptor (beta chain). The data originate from a study of shared T cell receptors in the human thymus. Trimming took 9 bases from V and 5 from J; bases not matched to a gene: 15. This CDR3 is 16 amino acids long. Germline loops: CDR1 MDHEN, CDR2 SYDVKM. Measured with immunoSEQ multiplex PCR; TCRdb has only the in-frame clones, and not every one. The repertoire includes some 660,000 clones, 80% to 90% of them detected once, and under 0.01% sits in the top ten. This same sample was also part of a study on human thymus T cells. That work contributes: Resections that were taken during corrective heart surgery supplied the thymus tissue. Thymic and blood repertoires showed apparently biased V and J gene usage.

The clonotype originates from a boy younger than two with a congenital heart defect. J is TRBJ2-1 and V is TRBV28; 8 bases fit TRBD2. The sample was thymocytes. The CDR3 here is CASRAWVSGKNNEQFF. In nucleotides, the CDR3 is TGTGCCAGTCGGGCCTGGGTTAGCGGGAAGAACAATGAGCAGTTCTTC.